Listed here are 22 T cell receptor beta chains from one sample, sequenced in a study of T cells after posttransplantation cyclophosphamide. Sequencing was performed with immunoSEQ multiplex PCR; in TCRdb, only in-frame clones are kept and a portion is missing. This sample has 42,000 or so clones; about 90% occur once, and the top ten carry roughly 2.5%. A marrow graft followed busulfan-fludarabine conditioning, with cyclophosphamide on days +3 and +4. Sequencing used PBMCs, obtained less than 70 days after allogeneic stem cell transplant with posttransplant cyclophosphamide. The receptors come from a male patient between 60 and 69 years old who received an allogeneic stem cell transplant from a related donor and was CMV-positive. The graft donor may have contributed some T cells.

The chain employs TRBV6-5 and TRBJ2-1; no clear D gene. The V gene lost 5 bases and the J gene lost 4 bases, with 9 bases spanning the gap. This CDR3 contains 13 residues. The V gene's germline CDR1 is MNHEY and CDR2 SVGAGI. The CDR3 protein is CASSALRYNEQFF. As DNA, the CDR3 is TGTGCCAGCAGTGCCCTTAGATACAATGAGCAGTTCTTC.

The chain combines TRBV6-5 with TRBJ2-3; 11 bases align to TRBD1. With 5 bases clipped from V and 4 bases from J, the junction kept 5 bases outside the gene matches. CDR3 size: 15 residues. The germline V gene encodes CDR1 MNHEY and CDR2 SVGAGI. CDR3: CASSAGQGVSDTQYF. The CDR3 DNA follows: TGTGCCAGCAGTGCGGGACAGGGGGTCTCAGATACGCAGTATTTT.

This clone is large (0.1 to 1%) by share. The V and J genes are TRBV18 and TRBJ1-1, with D perhaps TRBD1 (6 bases). Germline lookup yields CDR1 KGHSH and CDR2 LQKENI. The CDR3 has 15 amino acids. V was trimmed by 6 bases and J by 0 bases, leaving 14 bases between them. The CDR3 reads CASSDREIMNTEAFF. The CDR3 bases are TGTGCCAGCTCGGACAGAGAGATTATGAACACTGAAGCTTTCTTT.

The chain links TRBV19 to TRBJ1-5; possibly TRBD1 for D (5 bases). This CDR3 comprises 15 residues. With 1 base removed from V and 5 bases from J, the gap between germline ends came to 12 bases. The V gene's germline CDR1 is LNHDA and CDR2 SQIVND (reference sequence). The CDR3 spells CASSIVAGTYQPQHF. DNA for the CDR3: TGTGCCAGTAGTATAGTTGCGGGGACCTATCAGCCCCAGCATTTT.

This sequence joins TRBV7-9 and TRBJ1-2, with 9 nucleotides matching TRBD1. Germline CDR1 reads SEHNR; CDR2 reads FQNEAQ (reference sequence). Trimming removed 1 base from V and 0 bases from J; junction bases left unmatched: 3. The CDR3 is 16 amino acids. The CDR3: CASSLGGDRANYGYTF. In DNA, the CDR3 is TGTGCCAGCAGCTTAGGGGGGGACAGGGCTAACTATGGCTACACCTTC.

V and J are TRBV5-1 and TRBJ1-2; 8 nucleotides align to TRBD1. V trimming: 5 bases; J trimming: 1 base; junction bases outside the gene matches: 1. There are 13 residues in the CDR3. Per germline, CDR1 SGHRS and CDR2 YFSETQ. The CDR3 DNA reads TGCGCCAGCAGTGGACAGGGTAACTATGGCTACACCTTC. Translating it yields CASSGQGNYGYTF.

The rearrangement links TRBV4-2 to TRBJ2-5; TRBD2 might be the D (6 bases). With 4 bases removed from V and 4 bases from J, the gap between germline ends came to 19 bases. The germline gives CDR1 LGHNA, CDR2 YNFKEQ. This CDR3 is built from 16 residues. The CDR3 DNA reads as TGTGCCAGCAGCCCCCCCGGGCCCCTCGGGAGAGAGACCCAGTACTTC. Amino acid sequence: CASSPPGPLGRETQYF.

The chain recombines TRBV9 with TRBJ2-2; TRBD2 matches 15 bases. With V trimmed by 4 bases and J by 4 bases, 14 bases remained unmatched. This CDR3 region has 20 residues. Germline lookup yields CDR1 SGDLS and CDR2 YYNGEE. This CDR3 is CASSLRTSGGAWIGTGELFF. Here the CDR3 DNA reads TGTGCCAGCAGCCTGAGGACTAGCGGGGGGGCCTGGATTGGCACCGGGGAGCTGTTTTTT.

The V call is TRBV5-8, the J call TRBJ2-7, with D possibly being TRBD2 (6 bases). Per germline, CDR1 SGHTS and CDR2 YDEGEE. With 4 bases removed from V and 5 bases from J, the gap between germline ends came to 16 bases. The CDR3 contains 14 residues. The CDR3 region has the DNA TGTGCCAGCAGCCCGGGGGTAGTAAACGACGAGCAGTACTTC. Its translation: CASSPGVVNDEQYF.

The chain has TRBV11-2 and TRBJ2-2, with TRBD1 matching over 8 bases. J lost 1 base, V lost 1 base, and 2 bases had no gene match. The CDR3 length is 16 residues. Germline V lookup: CDR1 SGHAT, CDR2 FQNNGV. CDR3 protein: CASSLVTGGNTGELFF. Written as DNA, the CDR3 is TGTGCCAGCAGCTTAGTAACAGGGGGGAACACCGGGGAGCTGTTTTTT. Full variable domain (outside the CDR3, taken from reference TRBV11-2 and TRBJ2-2): EAGVAQSPRYKIIEKRQSVAFWCNPISGHATLYWYQQILGQGPKLLIQFQNNGVVDDSQLPKDRFSAERLKGVDSTLKIQPAKLEDSAVYLCASSLVTGGNTGELFFGEGSRLTVL.

The chain is built from TRBV9 and TRBJ1-3, with TRBD1 identical over 9 bases. The ends lost 0 bases at V and 1 base at J; junction bases unmatched: 11. CDR1 is SGDLS and CDR2 is YYNGEE in the germline V gene. The CDR3 is made up of 19 amino acids. CDR3 sequence: CASSVATGGTGRSGNTIYF. CDR3 coding DNA: TGTGCCAGCAGCGTAGCTACGGGCGGGACAGGGCGGTCTGGAAACACCATATATTTT.

V and J are TRBV5-4 and TRBJ2-5, with TRBD2 as a possible D gene (5 bases). The V gene lost 3 bases and the J gene lost 4 bases, with 13 bases spanning the gap. In germline, CDR1 is SGHNT, CDR2 YYREEE (reference sequence). The CDR3 consists of 14 residues. CDR3 DNA sequence: TGTGCCAGCAGCTCGGGAAAAACCGCAGAGACCCAGTACTTC. Residues: CASSSGKTAETQYF.

The chain links TRBV7-8 to TRBJ2-5; D perhaps matches TRBD2 (5 bases). The length of the CDR3 is 17 residues. CDR1 is SGHVS, CDR2 FQNEAQ, per germline. V lost 0 bases and J lost 1, with 15 bases in between. CDR3 loop: CASSLARVYDGQETQYF. The DNA for the CDR3 is TGTGCCAGCAGCTTAGCGCGGGTCTACGACGGCCAAGAGACCCAGTACTTC. The full variable domain, rest sourced from reference TRBV7-8 and TRBJ2-5, is GAGVSQSPRYKVAKRGQDVALRCDPISGHVSLFWYQQALGQGPEFLTYFQNEAQLDKSGLPSDRFFAERPEGSVSTLKIQRTQQEDSAVYLCASSLARVYDGQETQYFGPGTRLLVL.

The chain carries TRBV30 and TRBJ2-2; no clear D. The V gene lost 7 bases and the J gene lost 2 bases, with 11 bases spanning the gap. The CDR3 runs to 13 residues. In germline, CDR1 is GTSNPN, CDR2 SVGIG (reference sequence). As DNA, the CDR3 is TGTGCCTTAATAATCAGAAACACCGGGGAGCTGTTTTTT. Amino acid sequence: CALIIRNTGELFF.

Only a few counts were recorded for this clone. DNA of the CDR3: TGTGCCAGCAGCTATCTTGACAGGTACACTGAAGCTTTCTTT. This encodes CASSYLDRYTEAFF. This chain joins TRBV9 and TRBJ1-1, with a possible D match to TRBD1 (6 bases). There are 14 residues in the CDR3. Per germline, CDR1 SGDLS and CDR2 YYNGEE. V lost 4 bases and J 3 bases, leaving 13 bases between the germline ends.

CDR3 sequence: CASSVGGQGTYEQYF. The CDR3 coding sequence is TGTGCCAGCAGCGTTGGAGGACAGGGGACCTACGAGCAGTACTTC. The chain joins TRBV5-4 to TRBJ2-5, with 9 bases aligning to TRBD1. The J call is in doubt because the DNA end fits TRBJ2-7 better. The CDR3 is 15 residues long. CDR1 and CDR2 from the germline V gene are SGHNT and YYREEE (reference sequence).

This clone was observed a handful of times. The rearrangement links TRBV6-5 to TRBJ1-1; TRBD1 matches at 9 bases. The CDR3 consists of 15 residues. CDR1 is MNHEY and CDR2 is SVGAGI in the germline V gene. The V gene end was trimmed by 5 bases and the J gene end by 8 bases; junction bases not matched to a gene: 12. CDR3 nucleotides: TGTGCCAGCAGTCCCCCTCGGGGGACAGGGCGCGAAGCTTTCTTT. Residues: CASSPPRGTGREAFF.

The chain joins TRBV2 to TRBJ2-2, with 8 bases that match TRBD1. Per the germline V gene, CDR1 is SNHLY and CDR2 is FYNNEI. J was trimmed by 1 base and V by 8 bases; bases with no gene match: 6. The CDR3 consists of 15 residues. CDR3 DNA sequence: TGTGCCAGCTTAGAGGACAGGGTGAACACCGGGGAGCTGTTTTTT. Its protein is CASLEDRVNTGELFF.

This rearrangement joins TRBV2 to TRBJ1-5; unclear D gene. Trimming stripped 10 bases from V and 4 bases from J, with 14 bases between. Germline V gene data show CDR1 as SNHLY and CDR2 as FYNNEI. CDR3 size: 13 residues. The CDR3 DNA sequence: TGTGCCACCTCAGGCGGGGAAAATCAGCCCCAGCATTTT. Its protein product is CATSGGENQPQHF.

V and J are TRBV6-1 and TRBJ1-2; D call uncertain. Germline lookup yields CDR1 MNHNS and CDR2 SASEGT. The V end was cut by 2 bases, the J end by 5 bases, with 15 bases between. This CDR3 region has 15 residues. The CDR3 protein is CASSEQVPVPYGYTF. CDR3 in DNA: TGTGCCAGCAGTGAACAGGTCCCGGTACCGTATGGCTACACCTTC.

The rearrangement joins TRBV4-1 to TRBJ1-1; TRBD1 matches 9 bases. Germline CDR1 reads MGHRA; CDR2 reads YSYEKL. J lost 5 bases, V lost 2 bases, and 6 bases had no gene match. CDR3 length equals 15 residues. The CDR3 here is CASSQSRTGDTEAFF. The CDR3 DNA reads TGCGCCAGCAGCCAATCACGGACAGGGGATACTGAAGCTTTCTTT.

This chain links TRBV14 with TRBJ1-1, with D perhaps TRBD1 (5 bases). Deletions cut 0 bases from V and 4 bases from J, with 15 bases between. CDR1 is SGHDN and CDR2 is FVKESK in the germline V gene. The CDR3 covers 16 residues. The CDR3: CASSQEDGGLSTEAFF. CDR3 DNA: TGTGCCAGCAGCCAAGAAGACGGGGGGTTGAGCACTGAAGCTTTCTTT.